The clone carrying this T cell receptor (beta chain) was seen just once. Here immunoSEQ multiplex PCR was the method, and the copy in TCRdb shows in-frame clones only, minus some. Seen here are about 350,000 clones, roughly 84% observed once, and the top ten hold approximately 0.93%. This specimen comes from a study of blood T cell repertoires in COVID-19. The ends lost 6 bases at V and 3 bases at J; junction bases unmatched: 9. This CDR3 has 15 residues. CDR1 is SNHLY, CDR2 FYNNEI, per germline. The sequence came from a woman in her twenties or thirties who had recovered from COVID-19. The sample comprised PBMCs or T cells enriched from blood (not recorded which). The chain uses TRBV2 and TRBJ2-3, with 7 bases fitting TRBD2. The CDR3 reads CASRRSGVGTDTQYF. Here the CDR3 DNA reads TGTGCCAGCAGGAGAAGCGGGGTTGGGACAGATACGCAGTATTTT.